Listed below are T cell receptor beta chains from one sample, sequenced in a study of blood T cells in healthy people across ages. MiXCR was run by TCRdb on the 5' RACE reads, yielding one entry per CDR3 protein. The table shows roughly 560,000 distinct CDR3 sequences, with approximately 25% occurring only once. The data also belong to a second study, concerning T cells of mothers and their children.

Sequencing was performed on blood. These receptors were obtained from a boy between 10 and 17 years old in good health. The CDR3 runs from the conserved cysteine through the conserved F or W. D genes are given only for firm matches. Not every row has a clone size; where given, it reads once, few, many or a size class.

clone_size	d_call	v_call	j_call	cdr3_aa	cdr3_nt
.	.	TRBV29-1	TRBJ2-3	CSVEEKGGSDTQYF	TGCAGCGTTGAAGAAAAGGGGGGCTCAGATACGCAGTATTTT
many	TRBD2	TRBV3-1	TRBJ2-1	CASSLGTSGNNEQFF	TGTGCCAGCAGCCTAGGGACTAGCGGAAACAATGAGCAGTTCTTC
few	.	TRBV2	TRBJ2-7	CASAGTSISYEQYF	TGTGCCAGCGCGGGGACTTCCATCTCCTACGAGCAGTACTTC
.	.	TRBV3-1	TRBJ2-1	CASSQGEMSYNEQFF	TGTGCCAGCAGCCAAGGGGAGATGAGCTACAATGAGCAGTTCTTC
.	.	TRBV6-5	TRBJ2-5	CASSQGQKTQYF	TGTGCCAGCTCCCAGGGTCAGAAGACCCAGTACTTC
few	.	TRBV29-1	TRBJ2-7	CSVYLGAAYEQYF	TGCAGCGTTTATCTGGGGGCGGCCTACGAGCAGTACTTC
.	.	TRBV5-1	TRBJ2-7	CASSLEVGSYEQYF	TGCGCCAGCAGCTTGGAAGTTGGATCCTACGAGCAGTACTTC
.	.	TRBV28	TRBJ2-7	CASSAGMSYEQYF	TGTGCCAGCAGTGCCGGAATGTCCTACGAGCAGTACTTC
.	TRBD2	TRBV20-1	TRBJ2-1	CSAGTSGRAGGNEQFF	TGCAGTGCGGGGACTAGCGGGAGGGCCGGGGGAAATGAGCAGTTCTTC
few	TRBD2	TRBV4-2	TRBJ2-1	CASSQDFGLADEQFF	TGTGCCAGCAGCCAAGATTTTGGACTAGCAGATGAGCAGTTCTTC
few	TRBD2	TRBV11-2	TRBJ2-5	CASSRLASGETQYF	TGTGCCAGCAGCCGACTAGCATCAGGGGAGACCCAGTACTTC
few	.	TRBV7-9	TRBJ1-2	CASSRDARYGYTF	TGTGCCAGCAGCCGTGACGCGAGATATGGCTACACCTTC
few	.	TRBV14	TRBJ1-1	CASSQERQSLNFMNTEAFF	TGTGCCAGCAGCCAAGAACGCCAGTCGTTGAATTTCATGAACACTGAAGCTTTCTTT
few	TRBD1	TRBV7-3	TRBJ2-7	CASSDNRDREQYF	TGTGCCAGCAGCGACAACCGGGACAGGGAGCAGTACTTC
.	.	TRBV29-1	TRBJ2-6	CSVAVGGSSGANVLTF	TGCAGCGTTGCAGTGGGCGGAAGCTCTGGGGCCAACGTCCTGACTTTC
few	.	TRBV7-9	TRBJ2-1	CASSWLPDRYSVNNEQFF	TGTGCCAGCAGCTGGTTACCGGACCGCTACTCCGTGAACAATGAGCAGTTCTTC
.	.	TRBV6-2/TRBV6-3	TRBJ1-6	CASSTSSSYNSPLHF	TGTGCCAGCAGTACATCCAGCTCCTATAATTCACCCCTCCACTTT
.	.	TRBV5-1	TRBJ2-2	CASSLGLTWNTGELFF	TGCGCCAGCAGCTTGGGTCTGACCTGGAACACCGGGGAGCTGTTTTTT
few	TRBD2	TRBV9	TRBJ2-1	CASSALAAYNEQFF	TGTGCCAGCAGCGCCCTAGCGGCCTACAATGAGCAGTTCTTC
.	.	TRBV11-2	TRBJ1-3	CAKGTGNTIYF	TGTGCCAAAGGAACTGGAAACACCATATATTTT
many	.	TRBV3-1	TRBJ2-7	CASSLGTPRLAKTYEQYF	TGTGCCAGCAGCCTCGGCACTCCGAGGCTAGCGAAAACCTACGAGCAGTACTTC
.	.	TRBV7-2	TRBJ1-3	CASSLAVYGNTIYF	TGTGCCAGCAGCTTAGCTGTTTATGGAAACACCATATATTTT
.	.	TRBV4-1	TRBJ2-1	CASSQMYNEQFF	TGCGCCAGCAGCCAGATGTACAATGAGCAGTTCTTC
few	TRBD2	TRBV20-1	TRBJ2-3	CSAPTSGSRDTQYF	TGCAGTGCCCCGACTAGCGGGAGTAGAGATACGCAGTATTTT
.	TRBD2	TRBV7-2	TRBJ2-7	CASSKGTSGGPNSYEQYF	TGTGCCAGCAGCAAAGGGACTAGCGGGGGGCCGAACTCCTACGAGCAGTACTTC
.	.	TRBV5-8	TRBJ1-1	CASRGRGGENTEAFF	TGTGCCAGCAGGGGGAGGGGGGGCGAGAACACTGAAGCTTTCTTT
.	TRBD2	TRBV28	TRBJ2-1	CASGLGTSGFRSYNEQFF	TGTGCCAGCGGGCTCGGGACTAGCGGGTTCCGATCCTACAATGAGCAGTTCTTC
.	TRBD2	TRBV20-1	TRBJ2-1	CSARNPGTSSYNEQFF	TGCAGTGCTAGAAATCCGGGGACTAGCTCCTACAATGAGCAGTTCTTC
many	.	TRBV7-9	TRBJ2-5	CASSVVETQYF	TGTGCCAGCAGCGTCGTGGAGACCCAGTACTTC
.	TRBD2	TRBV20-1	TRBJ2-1	CSARRWRAGLEQFF	TGCAGTGCTAGAAGGTGGCGAGCGGGGCTCGAGCAGTTCTTC
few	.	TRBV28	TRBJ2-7	CASSLLTGEQYF	TGTGCCAGCAGTCTCCTTACGGGAGAGCAGTACTTC
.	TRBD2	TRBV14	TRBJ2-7	CASSQDWTTAGLTYEQYF	TGTGCCAGCAGCCAAGACTGGACGACAGCGGGACTCACCTACGAGCAGTACTTC
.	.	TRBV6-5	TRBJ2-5	CASRTLGGGETQYF	TGTGCCAGCAGAACACTTGGGGGTGGGGAGACCCAGTACTTC
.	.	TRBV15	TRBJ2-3	CATSRDQQDTQYF	TGTGCCACCAGCAGAGATCAACAAGATACGCAGTATTTT
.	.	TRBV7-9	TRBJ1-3	CASRKQVPSGNTIYF	TGTGCCAGCAGAAAGCAGGTTCCCTCTGGAAACACCATATATTTT
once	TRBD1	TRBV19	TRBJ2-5	CASSPGTAREETQYF	TGTGCCAGTAGTCCGGGGACAGCCAGGGAAGAGACCCAGTACTTC
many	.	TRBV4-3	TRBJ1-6	CASSQRTTYNSPLHF	TGCGCCAGCAGCCAACGGACGACGTATAATTCACCCCTCCACTTT
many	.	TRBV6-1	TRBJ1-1	CASSAQENTEAFF	TGTGCCAGCAGTGCCCAGGAGAACACTGAAGCTTTCTTT
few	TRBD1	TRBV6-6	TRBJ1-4	CASWDRVEKLFF	TGTGCCAGCTGGGACAGGGTGGAAAAACTGTTTTTT
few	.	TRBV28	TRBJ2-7	CASSKQRNYEQYF	TGTGCCAGCAGTAAGCAGAGGAACTACGAGCAGTACTTC
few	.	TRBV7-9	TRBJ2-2	CASSLRDRNTGELFF	TGTGCCAGCAGCTTACGGGATAGAAACACCGGAGAGCTGTTTTTT
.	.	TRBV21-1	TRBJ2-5	CASSKALAGVFVDKEKETQYF	TGTGCCAGCAGCAAGGCCCTAGCGGGAGTTTTTGTGGATAAGGAAAAAGAGACCCAGTACTTC
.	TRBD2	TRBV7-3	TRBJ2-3	CASSVSGSADTQYF	TGTGCCAGCAGCGTGAGCGGGAGTGCAGATACGCAGTATTTT
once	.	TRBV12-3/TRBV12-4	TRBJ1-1	CASSSGLGYTEAFF	TGTGCCAGCAGTTCGGGTCTAGGGTACACTGAAGCTTTCTTT
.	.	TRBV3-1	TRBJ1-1	CASSQDWRARAFF	TGTGCCAGCAGCCAAGATTGGCGTGCACGGGCTTTCTTT
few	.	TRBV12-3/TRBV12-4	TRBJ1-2	CASSSRGPSYGYTF	TGTGCCAGCAGTTCCCGGGGCCCCAGCTATGGCTACACCTTC
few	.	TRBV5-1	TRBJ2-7	CASSAIGGDGDEQYF	TGCGCCAGCAGCGCTATCGGGGGTGATGGGGACGAGCAGTACTTC
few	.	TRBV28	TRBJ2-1	CASSLASRDLNEQFF	TGTGCCAGCAGTTTGGCCTCCCGGGACCTCAATGAGCAGTTCTTC
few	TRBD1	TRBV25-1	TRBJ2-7	CASSPDRGISYEQYF	TGTGCCAGCAGCCCCGACAGGGGAATCTCCTACGAGCAGTACTTC
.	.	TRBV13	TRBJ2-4	CAGSPPTLSVQYF	TGTGCCGGCAGCCCCCCAACCTTAAGCGTTCAGTACTTC
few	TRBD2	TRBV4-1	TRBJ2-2	CASSQDGRARSGELFF	TGCGCCAGCAGCCAAGACGGGAGGGCGAGAAGCGGGGAGCTGTTTTTT
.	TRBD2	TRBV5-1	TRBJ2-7	CASSLTGGRFYEQYF	TGCGCCAGCAGCCTCACCGGCGGGAGGTTCTACGAGCAGTACTTC
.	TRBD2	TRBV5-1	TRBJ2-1	CASSYSGDEQFF	TGCGCCAGCAGCTATAGCGGGGATGAGCAGTTCTTC
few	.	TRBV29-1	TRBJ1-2	CSVDGGNYGYTF	TGCAGCGTTGATGGCGGGAACTATGGCTACACCTTC
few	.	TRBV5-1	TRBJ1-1	CASRSGTYDTEAFF	TGCGCCAGCAGGTCCGGGACTTACGACACTGAAGCTTTCTTT